The entry below describes one TCR beta chain. Its antigen is not yet known. Base qualities are not at hand, and no much larger clone is one base apart. TCRbeta CDR3 regions were amplified from genomic DNA using the immunoSEQ Assay, a bias-controlled multiplex PCR. Per the original workflow: Within the assay, amplification of reference gene primers was used to estimate how many nucleated cells each sample contained. To quantify the absolute abundance of each unique TCRbeta CDR3 rearrangement, sequence reads were collapsed and filtered. For each sample, productive Simpson clonality was calculated as the square root of Simpson's diversity index across productive rearrangements. Sourced from immuneACCESS, this table was stored by TCRdb with only in-frame sequences that have V and J called. A share of the clones is absent; for the studies checked, an unresolved V gene accounts for under half, and the remainder has no known explanation. V and J calls plus clone size are reproduced from that table; the DNA served to infer D and trimming. The sample yields hundreds of thousands of clones; about 90% were counted once. The ten largest clones take up roughly 1% of the sample.

V is shortened by 4 bases, J by 2 bases, and the region joining them spans 11 bases. The CDR3 runs 14 residues from the cysteine to the phenylalanine. Only the CDR3 part of the read is kept: 42 bases, read in frame from the first base. The CDR1 and CDR2 encoded by the germline V gene are SGHTA and FQGNSA. The sample belongs to a study of blood T cell repertoires in COVID-19 (TCRdb year 2020). Some background on the complete study: The collaborator samples originated in the United States, Italy and Spain and spanned the acute and convalescent phases of COVID-19. The material from the prospective study consisted of cDNA or gDNA derived from T cells, B-cell-depleted T cells, or PBMCs. Deeply sampled blood TCRbeta repertoires from subjects exposed to, actively infected with, or recovered from COVID-19 were included in the dataset. The repertoires were made available in a free public database intended to serve as a resource for research on the immune response to SARS-CoV-2. The samples were drawn from two sources: the first 160 participants of the ongoing ImmuneRACE study, and about 1,300 subjects contributed by 6 global collaborators. A de-identified subject ID, COVID-19 status, age in years and sex were almost always included in the sample metadata. Where HLA class I and class II types were available, the types were taken from metadata supplied by the sample provider, not from assay-based typing. What the research found in general, with its limitations: Clinical and demographic metadata were provided uncurated, with the amount varying by source and participant.

Enrolling through a virtual design, the prospective study's participants ranged in age from roughly 18 to 89 years and lived across roughly 23 United States geographic areas. To assign participants to cohorts, the prospective study relied on clinical history that participants themselves reported in a screening survey and a study questionnaire. For ImmuneRACE Cohort 3, a participant was defined as recovered based on two consecutive negative NP/OP PCR tests, clearance by a healthcare professional, or resolution of symptoms. Mobile phlebotomists in the prospective study collected whole blood, serum and a nasopharyngeal or oropharyngeal swab from every participant. Participants in the prospective study had the option to provide additional blood draws and questionnaires over an approximately 2-month period. Prospective study blood samples were shipped either frozen or at room temperature before DNA extraction.

The V and J segments used are TRBV7-2 and TRBJ1-2; the D gene is possibly TRBD1, with 6 bases matching. The sample taken for sequencing was PBMCs or T cells enriched from blood (not recorded which). The sequence came from a woman in her twenties or thirties who had recovered from COVID-19. The CDR3 protein is CASSYADRNYGYTF. The DNA sequence follows: TGTGCCAGCAGCTACGCCGACAGGAACTATGGCTACACCTTC.